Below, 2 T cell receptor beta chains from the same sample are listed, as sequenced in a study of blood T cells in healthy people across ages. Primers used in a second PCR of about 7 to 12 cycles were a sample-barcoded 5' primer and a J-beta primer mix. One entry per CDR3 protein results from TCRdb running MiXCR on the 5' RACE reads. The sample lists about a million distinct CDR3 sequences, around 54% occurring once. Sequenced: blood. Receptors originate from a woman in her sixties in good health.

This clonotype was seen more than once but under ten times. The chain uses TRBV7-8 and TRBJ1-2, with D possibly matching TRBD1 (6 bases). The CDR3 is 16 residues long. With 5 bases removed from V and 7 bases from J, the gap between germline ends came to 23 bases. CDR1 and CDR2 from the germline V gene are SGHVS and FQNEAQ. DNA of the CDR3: TGTGCCAGCAGCCCGCAAAGCGGGGGGACATTCATTGGCTACACCTTC. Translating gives CASSPQSGGTFIGYTF.

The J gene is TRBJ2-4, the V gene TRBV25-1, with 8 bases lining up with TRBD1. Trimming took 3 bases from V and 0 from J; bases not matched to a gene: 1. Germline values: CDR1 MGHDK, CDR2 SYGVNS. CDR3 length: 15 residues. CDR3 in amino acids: CASSETGVAKNIQYF. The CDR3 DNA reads TGTGCCAGCAGTGAGACAGGGGTAGCCAAAAACATTCAGTACTTC.